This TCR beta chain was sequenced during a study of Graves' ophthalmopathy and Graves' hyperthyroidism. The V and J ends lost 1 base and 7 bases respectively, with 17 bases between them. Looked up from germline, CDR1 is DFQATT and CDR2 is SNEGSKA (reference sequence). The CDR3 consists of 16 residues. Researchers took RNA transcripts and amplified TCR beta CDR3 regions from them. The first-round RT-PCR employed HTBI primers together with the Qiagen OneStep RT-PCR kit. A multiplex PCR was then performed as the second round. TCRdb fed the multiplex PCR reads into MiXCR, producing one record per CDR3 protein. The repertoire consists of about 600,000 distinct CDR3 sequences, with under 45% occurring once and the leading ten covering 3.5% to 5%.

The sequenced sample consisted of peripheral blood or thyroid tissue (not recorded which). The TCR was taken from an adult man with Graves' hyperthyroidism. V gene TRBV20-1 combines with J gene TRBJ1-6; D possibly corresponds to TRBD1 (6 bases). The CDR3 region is CSARGLFGGLNSPLHF. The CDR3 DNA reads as TGCAGTGCTAGAGGCCTATTTGGGGGGCTCAATTCACCCCTCCACTTT.